This TCR beta chain was sequenced for a study of T cells in Graves' hyperthyroidism and ophthalmopathy. RNA transcripts provided the source from which TCR beta CDR3 regions were amplified. The TCR CDR3 was amplified in a first-round RT-PCR using the HTBI primer set. TCRdb fed the multiplex PCR reads into MiXCR, producing one record per CDR3 protein. The table has about 710,000 distinct CDR3 sequences, around 15% seen once. Thyroid ultrasound, orbital computed tomography, clinical symptoms, and serum thyroxine and TRAb underpinned diagnoses. This clonotype was detected once. This clonotype originated in a man aged 18-30 years with Graves' hyperthyroidism. The sequencing input was blood.

In DNA, the CDR3 is TGTGCCAGCAGCTCCCTAACGTTGCGGTCGGAGCAGTACTTC. This encodes CASSSLTLRSEQYF. The chain carries TRBV5-4 and TRBJ2-7; D gene unclear. Germline V gene sequence: CDR1 SGHNT, CDR2 YYREEE (reference sequence). V lost 3 bases, J lost 7 bases, and 17 bases lay in between. This CDR3 is 14 amino acids long.